This T cell receptor (beta chain) was sequenced in a study of cytomegalovirus exposure and HLA in healthy donors. Both 60 Vbeta primers and 13 Jbeta primers went into the PCR. The table came from immunoSEQ multiplex PCR; TCRdb's copy has only in-frame clones and leaves some out. Seen here are 200,000 to 250,000 clones, 70% to 80% observed once, and the top ten hold 3.8%. Whole-study results and caveats: In vitro confirmation showed a few CMV-associated chains to be CMV antigen specific.

Regarding this clone: Antigen specificity is unknown.

Per germline, CDR1 SGHRS and CDR2 YFSETQ. This CDR3 has 16 amino acids. J gave up 3 bases and V 4 bases, and 9 bases lay outside the gene matches. This TCR was recovered from a male donor in good health and CMV-seronegative. The specimen sequenced was PBMCs. This chain joins TRBV5-1 and TRBJ2-3; 9 nucleotides line up with TRBD1. CDR3 in amino acids: CASSPPGQGRTDTQYF. CDR3 DNA: TGCGCCAGCAGCCCCCCGGGACAGGGTCGGACAGATACGCAGTATTTT.